The 27 T cell receptor beta chains below were found in one sample sequenced in a study of blood T cell repertoires in COVID-19. Libraries were prepared by immunoSEQ multiplex PCR; TCRdb keeps only in-frame clonotypes and omits some of them. In the table there are some 190,000 clones, 84% of which are singletons. Sequencing was done on a sample of peripheral blood. The receptors come from an older woman with active or convalescent COVID-19.

This rearrangement joins TRBV11-2 to TRBJ2-7; the D gene is possibly TRBD2 (6 bases). CDR3 size: 14 residues. The germline V gene has CDR1 SGHAT and CDR2 FQNNGV. V was clipped by 5 bases and J by 2 bases, with 13 bases between them. The CDR3 sequence: CASSPPGSTYEQYF. CDR3 bases: TGTGCCAGCAGCCCCCCCGGGAGCACCTACGAGCAGTACTTC.

The chain joins TRBV7-2 to TRBJ2-1, with a possible D match to TRBD2 (6 bases). The CDR3 spans 15 residues. Looked up from germline, CDR1 is SGHTA and CDR2 is FQGNSA. Trimming shortened V by 1 base and J by 6 bases, and 13 bases separated the two germline ends. CDR3 residues: CASSLGQLASNEQFF. The CDR3 region has the DNA TGTGCCAGCAGCTTAGGGCAACTAGCTAGCAATGAGCAGTTCTTC.

The chain uses TRBV19 and TRBJ2-5, with 12 nucleotides matching TRBD2. The CDR3 is made up of 18 amino acids. CDR1 is LNHDA, CDR2 SQIVND, per germline (reference sequence). Germline trimming cut 6 bases from V and 4 bases from J; bases unmatched to any gene: 15. CDR3 residues: CASSPARLAGGLGETQYF. CDR3 DNA sequence: TGTGCCAGTAGCCCAGCCCGGCTAGCGGGAGGGTTAGGAGAGACCCAGTACTTC.

V and J are TRBV5-1 and TRBJ2-5; no clear D gene. The length of the CDR3 is 13 residues. V gave up 1 base and J gave up 2 bases, with 6 bases separating them. Germline loops: CDR1 SGHRS, CDR2 YFSETQ. This CDR3 reads CASSLSQQETQYF. In DNA form, the CDR3 reads TGCGCCAGCAGCTTGAGTCAGCAAGAGACCCAGTACTTC.

The chain links TRBV28 to TRBJ2-7; a weak D match, TRBD1 (5 bases). This CDR3 has 17 amino acids. From germline, CDR1 is MDHEN and CDR2 SYDVKM. Between the trimmed V and J ends, which lost 6 bases and 3 bases, there was a span of 24 bases. Here the CDR3 DNA reads TGTGCCAGCAGAGTCCGATATAACACAGGACCCGGCTACGAGCAGTACTTC. It yields the protein CASRVRYNTGPGYEQYF.

This clone was seen just once. This chain links TRBV5-1 with TRBJ1-5; 9 nucleotides line up with TRBD1. The CDR3 sequence is 14 residues long. V was pared by 3 bases and J by 4 bases, with 2 bases of the junction left unmatched. Germline V gene lookup returns CDR1 SGHRS and CDR2 YFSETQ. The CDR3 DNA follows: TGCGCCAGCAGCTGGACAGGGGAAAATCAGCCCCAGCATTTT. It translates to CASSWTGENQPQHF.

The CDR3 is CASSPLAQGSLEQYF. CDR3 coding DNA: TGTGCCAGCAGCCCCCTGGCGCAGGGGAGTTTGGAGCAGTACTTC. The genes are TRBV9 and TRBJ2-7; possible D gene TRBD1, 6 bases. Trimming took 4 bases from V and 7 from J, leaving 21 bases between them. The CDR3 extends over 15 amino acids. In germline, CDR1 is SGDLS, CDR2 YYNGEE.

This clone was picked up a small number of times. The V call is TRBV5-4, the J call TRBJ1-1; the match to TRBD1 covers 8 bases. The CDR3 totals 16 residues. Germline CDR1 reads SGHNT; CDR2 reads YYREEE (reference sequence). V dropped 4 bases and J dropped 1; count of bases not matched to a gene: 9. The CDR3 loop is CASSTTGAYPNTEAFF. In nucleotides, the CDR3 is TGTGCCAGCAGCACGACAGGGGCTTACCCGAACACTGAAGCTTTCTTT.

This clone was counted ten times or more. The chain employs TRBV19 and TRBJ1-1; perhaps TRBD1 as D (6 bases). V was trimmed by 3 bases and J by 4 bases, leaving 15 bases between them. Germline CDR1 and CDR2: LNHDA and SQIVND (reference sequence). This CDR3 is 15 amino acids long. CDR3 region: CASSIRTAFSTEAFF. The CDR3 DNA reads as TGTGCCAGTAGTATCCGGACAGCGTTCAGCACTGAAGCTTTCTTT.

The rearrangement uses TRBV9 and TRBJ2-1, with 8 bases that match TRBD2. CDR1 is SGDLS and CDR2 is YYNGEE in the germline V gene. V was clipped by 2 bases and J by 1 base; unmatched bases: 5. The CDR3 extends over 16 amino acids. In nucleotides, the CDR3 is TGTGCCAGCAGCGTTGGAGCGGGAGCTTCCTACAATGAGCAGTTCTTC. Its protein product is CASSVGAGASYNEQFF.

The CDR3 sequence is CASSPDGRLNTEAFF. The CDR3 nucleotides are TGTGCCAGCAGTCCGGACGGGAGATTGAACACTGAAGCTTTCTTT. V and J are TRBV6-5 and TRBJ1-1; D is unclear. The V end was cut by 5 bases, the J end by 0 bases, with 13 bases between. CDR3 length: 15 amino acids. Germline assignment: CDR1 MNHEY and CDR2 SVGAGI.

The gene calls are TRBV5-1 and TRBJ2-7, with D perhaps TRBD2 (6 bases). The CDR3 length is 15 residues. Trimming cost V 2 bases and J 0 bases, with 12 bases left between them. Germline CDR1 reads SGHRS; CDR2 reads YFSETQ. CDR3 nucleotides: TGCGCCAGCAGCTTAGATAGCGGAAGCTCCTACGAGCAGTACTTC. Protein sequence: CASSLDSGSSYEQYF.

This chain uses TRBV29-1 with TRBJ1-2, with 7 bases aligning to TRBD1. This CDR3 is built from 12 residues. The J segment lost 8 bases and the V segment lost 5 bases, leaving 8 bases of the junction unmatched. Germline-derived CDR1 and CDR2 are SQVTM and ANQGSEA. CDR3 sequence (DNA): TGCAGCGTTTCTACAGGGGAGAACGGCTACACCTTC. It codes for CSVSTGENGYTF.

The V and J genes are TRBV12-3 or TRBV12-4 and TRBJ1-2; D is undetermined. With 6 bases removed from V and 8 bases from J, the gap between germline ends came to 13 bases. The CDR3 length is 12 residues. The CDR3 protein is CASRSTSPGYTF. The CDR3 DNA reads TGTGCCAGCAGATCTACGAGCCCAGGCTACACCTTC.

The V call is TRBV6-5, the J call TRBJ1-6; TRBD1 might be the D (5 bases). V was pared by 9 bases and J by 8 bases, with 20 bases between. Germline V gene sequence: CDR1 MNHEY, CDR2 SVGAGI. The CDR3 runs to 15 residues. CDR3 amino acids: CASSRLGGEDSPLHF. CDR3 sequence (DNA): TGTGCCAGTTCGAGATTGGGGGGTGAGGATTCACCCCTCCACTTT.

The chain couples TRBV5-1 to TRBJ2-1; 8 bases map to TRBD2. Looked up from germline, CDR1 is SGHRS and CDR2 is YFSETQ. V was clipped by 2 bases and J by 3 bases; unmatched bases: 4. CDR3 length equals 15 residues. The DNA for the CDR3 is TGCGCCAGCAGCTTAGCGGGAGACATCTACAATGAGCAGTTCTTC. This sequence encodes CASSLAGDIYNEQFF. The entire variable domain, with the rest obtained from reference TRBV5-1 and TRBJ2-1, is as follows: KAGVTQTPRYLIKTRGQQVTLSCSPISGHRSVSWYQQTPGQGLQFLFEYFSETQRNKGNFPGRFSGRQFSNSRSEMNVSTLELGDSALYLCASSLAGDIYNEQFFGPGTRLTVL.

V is TRBV19 and J is TRBJ2-5, with 7 bases fitting TRBD1. Germline values: CDR1 LNHDA, CDR2 SQIVND (reference sequence). The trim removed 8 bases at V and 5 bases at J, leaving 11 bases unmatched. There are 14 residues in the CDR3. CDR3 nucleotide sequence: TGTGCCAGTTCAAGACAGGGTTTGGCGGAGACCCAGTACTTC. It is translated as CASSRQGLAETQYF.

The chain uses TRBV28 and TRBJ2-7, with 7 bases that match TRBD2. The CDR3 covers 15 residues. V lost 10 bases, J lost 5 bases, and 17 bases stayed unmatched. Per germline, CDR1 MDHEN and CDR2 SYDVKM. Written as DNA, the CDR3 is TGTGCCACCTGGGGGGGGAGGGGAAGGGCCAACGAGCAGTACTTC. It codes for CATWGGRGRANEQYF.

The CDR3 reads CASGLEGAGGYTF. The DNA of the CDR3 is TGTGCTAGTGGTTTAGAAGGGGCAGGTGGCTACACCTTC. The chain is built from TRBV12-5 and TRBJ1-2; possible D gene TRBD1, 5 bases. V shed 3 bases and J shed 7 bases, with 12 bases lying between them. This CDR3 has 13 amino acids. Germline assignment: CDR1 LGHNT and CDR2 FRNRAP.

This clone was picked up a small number of times. This sequence joins TRBV5-1 and TRBJ1-5, with D possibly being TRBD1 (5 bases). Trimming removed 0 bases from V and 0 bases from J, with 7 bases in between. Per germline, CDR1 SGHRS and CDR2 YFSETQ. The CDR3 is made up of 15 amino acids. CDR3 sequence reads: CASSLEGPSNQPQHF. The CDR3 DNA follows: TGCGCCAGCAGCTTGGAGGGGCCTAGCAATCAGCCCCAGCATTTT.

This sequence joins TRBV30 and TRBJ2-1, with D perhaps TRBD1 (6 bases). V gave up 2 bases and J gave up 2 bases, with 7 bases separating them. The CDR3 runs to 13 residues. Per germline, CDR1 GTSNPN and CDR2 SVGIG (reference sequence). CDR3 region: CAWSKGAYNEQFF. The CDR3 DNA sequence: TGTGCCTGGAGTAAGGGGGCCTACAATGAGCAGTTCTTC.

The rearrangement joins TRBV19 to TRBJ2-3; 11 bases line up with TRBD2. This CDR3 comprises 15 residues. V was clipped by 4 bases and J by 5 bases; unmatched bases: 5. Germline CDR1 is LNHDA and CDR2 is SQIVND (reference sequence). CDR3 DNA sequence: TGTGCCAGTAGTAGCCTAGCGGGAGGCGGAGATACGCAGTATTTT. It is translated as CASSSLAGGGDTQYF.

The chain is built from TRBV5-5 and TRBJ2-7; tentatively, D is TRBD1 (5 bases). This CDR3 comprises 14 residues. Per the germline V gene, CDR1 is SGHKS and CDR2 is YYEKEE (reference sequence). V shed 7 bases and J shed 1 base, with 15 bases lying between them. In nucleotides, the CDR3 is TGTGCCAGCCTAAGGACAACCGATTCCTACGAGCAGTACTTC. Its translation: CASLRTTDSYEQYF.

This clone showed up just once. The rearrangement joins TRBV28 to TRBJ1-3; D may be TRBD1 (5 bases). Germline CDR1 is MDHEN and CDR2 is SYDVKM. The ends were cut back, 6 bases at V and 2 bases at J, with 11 bases in the middle. The CDR3 sequence is 14 residues long. The CDR3: CASSPGGTGNTIYF. In nucleotides, the CDR3 is TGTGCCAGCAGCCCCGGGGGGACTGGAAACACCATATATTTT.

The chain recombines TRBV7-9 with TRBJ2-5; 9 positions match TRBD1. Germline V CDR1 and CDR2: SEHNR, FQNEAQ (reference sequence). With V trimmed by 5 bases and J by 7 bases, 11 bases remained unmatched. The CDR3 sequence is 15 residues long. CDR3 protein: CASSPARTGVGTQYF. CDR3 bases: TGTGCCAGCAGCCCGGCGCGGACAGGGGTCGGGACCCAGTACTTC.

The chain recombines TRBV29-1 with TRBJ2-1, with TRBD2 as a possible D gene (5 bases). The CDR3 totals 11 residues. The germline V gene has CDR1 SQVTM and CDR2 ANQGSEA. V was clipped by 4 bases and J by 6 bases, with 7 bases between them. The CDR3 nucleotides read TGCAGCGTTGCCCGGGGCAATGAGCAGTTCTTC. This gives the protein CSVARGNEQFF.

CDR3 bases: TGTGCCAGCAGTGGGGACAGGGGGCGCATCTTGGAAAAACTGTTTTTT. Translation: CASSGDRGRILEKLFF. V usage is TRBV6-1 and J usage is TRBJ1-4; 12 positions match TRBD1. CDR1 is MNHNS and CDR2 is SASEGT in the germline V gene. The CDR3 runs 16 residues. The V segment lost 4 bases and the J segment 8 bases; nucleotides outside the gene matches: 8.